This T cell receptor (beta chain) was sequenced during a study of shared clonotypes between healthy human individuals. The method was immunoSEQ multiplex PCR; TCRdb's version includes in-frame clones alone and lacks a portion of them. The sample includes roughly 2,500,000 clones, 80% to 95% seen only once; the top ten take 0.36%. Trimming cost V 3 bases and J 2 bases; bases outside gene matches: 7. Germline CDR1 LGHNA, CDR2 YNFKEQ. The CDR3 runs to 15 residues. The sample comprised naive CD4+ T cells from PBMCs. The subset denotes: CD45RA+ positively selected. V is TRBV4-2 and J is TRBJ2-7; the match to TRBD1 covers 7 bases. This receptor was obtained from a man younger than 35 in good health. Some clones in this sample may be carry-over from other donors' samples. The CDR3 here is CASSHPKTGTYEQYF. The CDR3, as DNA: TGTGCCAGCAGCCATCCGAAGACAGGGACCTACGAGCAGTACTTC.